This is a list of T cell receptor beta chains from one sample in a study of CD8+ T cells in alopecia areata. Sequenced by immunoSEQ multiplex PCR; TCRdb stores in-frame clones only, minus some. The sample includes approximately 210,000 clones, roughly 44% seen only once; the top ten take about 2.4%. Here the sequenced sample was CD4+ T cells sorted from blood, taken at roughly week 36, from a patient treated with tofacitinib. These receptors were taken from a human donor with alopecia areata. CDR3s include the opening cysteine and the closing phenylalanine or tryptophan. A D gene is named only where the DNA matches it firmly. Clone size is stated in some rows and not others, as once, few, many or a class when expanded.

V	J	D	size	CDR3	DNA
TRBV30	TRBJ2-7	TRBD2	.	CAWDILGGGRNHEQYF	TGTGCCTGGGATATCCTTGGCGGCGGGAGAAACCACGAGCAGTACTTC
TRBV7-9	TRBJ1-4	.	few	CASSLGGAAGEKLFF	TGTGCCAGCAGCTTAGGAGGGGCCGCTGGAGAAAAACTGTTTTTT
TRBV28	TRBJ2-3	TRBD2	many	CASRLSGGDTQYF	TGTGCCAGCAGGCTTTCGGGGGGGGATACGCAGTATTTT
TRBV18	TRBJ2-4	.	.	CASSTTEHRIQYF	TGTGCCAGCTCAACTACCGAACATAGGATTCAGTACTTC
TRBV30	TRBJ2-7	.	.	CAWRNAGSSYEQYF	TGTGCCTGGAGGAACGCGGGAAGCTCCTACGAGCAGTACTTC
TRBV15	TRBJ1-2	.	.	CATSRDQGGYGYTF	TGTGCCACCAGCAGAGACCAGGGAGGCTATGGCTACACCTTC
TRBV14	TRBJ1-2	.	.	CASSQGAANYARDGYTF	TGTGCCAGCAGCCAAGGTGCAGCTAACTACGCTAGAGATGGCTACACCTTC
TRBV7-2	TRBJ2-1	TRBD2	.	CASSSQRGSNEQFF	TGTGCCAGCAGCTCCCAGCGGGGTAGCAATGAGCAGTTCTTC
TRBV5-1	TRBJ2-1	.	once	CASSGWSVTGPYNEQFF	TGCGCCAGCAGTGGATGGTCCGTGACAGGTCCCTACAATGAGCAGTTCTTC
TRBV10-1	TRBJ2-7	TRBD2	many	CASSDGQREVSEQYF	TGCGCCAGCAGTGACGGGCAGCGGGAGGTATCTGAGCAGTACTTC
TRBV10-3	TRBJ2-1	.	.	CAISESMLKEQFF	TGTGCCATCAGTGAGTCGATGCTGAAAGAGCAGTTCTTC
TRBV7-2	TRBJ1-2	.	.	CASSLGSGRGGYGYTF	TGTGCCAGCAGCTTAGGGTCTGGCAGGGGAGGGTATGGCTACACCTTC
TRBV19	TRBJ1-3	.	.	CASSKTVLRGNTIYF	TGTGCCAGTAGTAAGACAGTACTGCGCGGAAACACCATATATTTT
TRBV6-5	TRBJ1-2	.	few	CALSATNYGYTF	TGTGCCCTCTCTGCCACGAACTATGGCTACACCTTC
TRBV6-5	TRBJ2-1	.	.	CASSYRDTSYNEQFF	TGTGCCAGCAGTTACCGGGACACCTCCTACAATGAGCAGTTCTTC
TRBV4-3	TRBJ1-5	.	.	CASSQDRNQPQHF	TGCGCCAGCAGCCAAGACAGGAATCAGCCCCAGCATTTT
TRBV5-1	TRBJ2-7	TRBD1	.	CASSLGPGGTSYEQYF	TGCGCCAGCAGCTTGGGGCCAGGGGGCACGTCCTACGAGCAGTACTTC
TRBV30	TRBJ1-3	.	.	CAPDTGNTIYF	TGTGCCCCAGACACTGGAAACACCATATATTTT
TRBV29-1	TRBJ2-4	.	few	CSASRASNIQYF	TGCAGCGCCTCCCGGGCCTCAAACATTCAGTACTTC
TRBV27	TRBJ1-5	.	.	CASSPLPAWGKGNQPQHF	TGTGCCAGCAGTCCACTCCCTGCATGGGGAAAGGGCAATCAGCCCCAGCATTTT